A single sample gave rise to the 29 T cell receptor beta chains below, sequenced in a study of blood T cells in healthy people across ages. Using a J-beta primer mix together with a sample-barcoded 5' primer, a second PCR was run for 7 to 11 cycles. TCRdb used MiXCR to reprocess the 5' RACE reads, holding one entry per CDR3 protein. The sample records roughly 1,500,000 distinct CDR3 sequences, 30% to 35% being singletons. The sample taken for sequencing was blood. The source of these receptors is a woman aged 25 to 39 in good health.

In this sample, this clonotype turned up many times. This chain links TRBV4-1 with TRBJ2-1; maybe TRBD2 (5 bases). The CDR3 length is 17 residues. V dropped 0 bases and J dropped 0 bases, with 12 bases sitting between them. Germline V gene sequence: CDR1 MGHRA, CDR2 YSYEKL. The CDR3 loop reads CASSQEGGVSSYNEQFF. CDR3 in DNA: TGCGCCAGCAGCCAAGAAGGAGGCGTAAGCTCCTACAATGAGCAGTTCTTC.

This chain connects TRBV27 to TRBJ1-2; D is undetermined. Germline V lookup: CDR1 MNHEY, CDR2 SMNVEV (reference sequence). Trimming shortened V by 7 bases and J by 7 bases, and 28 bases separated the two germline ends. The CDR3 has 17 amino acids. The CDR3 nucleotides are TGTGCCAGCAAATCGGATATTTCGGACGCCTCCTTTGGTGGCTACACCTTC. Translated, it gives CASKSDISDASFGGYTF.

This clonotype was recorded once. V usage is TRBV10-3 and J usage is TRBJ2-7; possibly TRBD1 for D (5 bases). CDR3 length: 15 residues. V lost 4 bases and J 2 bases, leaving 15 bases between the germline ends. CDR1 is ENHRY, CDR2 SYGVKD, per germline. Here the CDR3 reads CAISGAGRGPYEQYF. CDR3 sequence (DNA): TGTGCCATCAGTGGCGCAGGGCGCGGTCCCTACGAGCAGTACTTC.

This clonotype was counted only a few times. The V and J genes are TRBV9 and TRBJ2-5; the D is unclear. CDR3 length equals 13 residues. Trimming cost V 0 bases and J 2 bases, with 5 bases left between them. The germline V gene has CDR1 SGDLS and CDR2 YYNGEE. The CDR3 DNA follows: TGTGCCAGCAGCGTAGGGAATCAAGAGACCCAGTACTTC. Protein sequence: CASSVGNQETQYF.

The table lists this clonotype with a few counts. The chain couples TRBV24-1 to TRBJ2-3, with unresolved D. V lost 4 bases and J lost 4, with 5 bases in between. This CDR3 contains 12 residues. Germline CDR1 reads KGHDR; CDR2 reads SFDVKD. The CDR3 spells CATSDPADTQYF. CDR3 sequence (DNA): TGTGCCACCAGTGACCCTGCAGATACGCAGTATTTT.

This clonotype was recorded many times. The J gene is TRBJ2-7, the V gene TRBV20-1; D is possibly TRBD2 (5 bases). The germline V gene encodes CDR1 DFQATT and CDR2 SNEGSKA (reference sequence). V was pared by 0 bases and J by 5 bases, with 20 bases between. There are 16 residues in the CDR3. The CDR3 coding sequence is TGCAGTGCTAGAGATCAGGAAACTAGGGTGGTCGACGAGCAGTACTTC. This sequence encodes CSARDQETRVVDEQYF.

The V and J genes are TRBV5-1 and TRBJ2-6; the match to TRBD2 covers 9 bases. V was pared by 3 bases and J by 4 bases, with 14 bases of the junction left unmatched. The germline V gene encodes CDR1 SGHRS and CDR2 YFSETQ. CDR3 length equals 19 residues. CDR3 amino acids: CASSSYPSGEFAGANVLTF. CDR3 nucleotides: TGCGCCAGCAGCTCCTATCCTAGCGGGGAATTCGCCGGGGCCAACGTCCTGACTTTC. The full variable domain, its missing parts supplied by reference TRBV5-1 and TRBJ2-6, is KAGVTQTPRYLIKTRGQQVTLSCSPISGHRSVSWYQQTPGQGLQFLFEYFSETQRNKGNFPGRFSGRQFSNSRSEMNVSTLELGDSALYLCASSSYPSGEFAGANVLTFGAGSRLTVL.

A word on this clonotype: One junction end does not reproduce the germline sequence, and a read error may be involved. The chain uses TRBV18 and TRBJ2-3; D is perhaps TRBD2 (5 bases). Germline V gene sequence: CDR1 KGHSH, CDR2 LQKENI. There are 13 residues in the CDR3. The CDR3 bases are TGTGCCGGCTCACCTGGAGCGGCAGATACGCAGTATTTT. Its protein is CAGSPGAADTQYF.

This clonotype came up once. This rearrangement joins TRBV5-6 to TRBJ1-1, with D tentatively TRBD1 (6 bases). V dropped 4 bases and J dropped 5 bases, with 9 bases sitting between them. This CDR3 is 12 amino acids long. Per the germline V gene, CDR1 is SGHDT and CDR2 is YYEEEE. CDR3 nucleotide sequence: TGTGCCAGCAGCAACAGGGTTACTGAAGCTTTCTTT. Its protein is CASSNRVTEAFF.

The chain combines TRBV12-3 or TRBV12-4 with TRBJ1-1; a possible D gene is TRBD1 (6 bases). Trimming removed 7 bases at V and 5 bases at J, with 11 bases between. The CDR3 has 12 amino acids. As DNA, the CDR3 is TGTGCCAGCAACCAGGACAGAACTGAAGCTTTCTTT. Amino acids: CASNQDRTEAFF.

This clonotype appeared a single time. The chain links TRBV20-1 to TRBJ2-7; 8 bases agree with TRBD2. The CDR3 extends over 15 amino acids. In germline, CDR1 is DFQATT, CDR2 SNEGSKA (reference sequence). In nucleotides, the CDR3 is TGCAGGCCCCTTAGTCCACTAGCGGAGAATTACGAGCAGTACTTC. Translation: CRPLSPLAENYEQYF.

This clonotype was seen only a few times. CDR3 region: CASSFRGGGTDTQYF. The CDR3 DNA reads TGTGCCAGCAGTTTTAGGGGGGGAGGCACAGATACGCAGTATTTT. The chain joins TRBV12-3 or TRBV12-4 to TRBJ2-3; weak D call: TRBD2 (7 bases). CDR3 length equals 15 residues. The germline V and J ends were trimmed by 3 bases and 1 base, with 11 bases remaining between them.

This clonotype was counted between two and nine times. V is TRBV6-2 or TRBV6-3 and J is TRBJ2-1; 10 bases match TRBD2. The CDR3 sequence is 17 residues long. V was pared by 6 bases and J by 12 bases, with 20 bases of the junction left unmatched. CDR1 and CDR2 (germline): MNHEY, SVGEGT. As DNA, the CDR3 is TGTGCCAGCAGCTCCCCTCATAGGAGCGGGAGGGGTGCAGGGCAGTTCTTC. It specifies CASSSPHRSGRGAGQFF.

V and J are TRBV6-2 or TRBV6-3 and TRBJ2-5, with TRBD2 identical over 10 bases. This CDR3 has 15 amino acids. The germline V gene has CDR1 MNHEY and CDR2 SVGEGT. The J segment lost 7 bases and the V segment lost 6 bases, leaving 11 bases of the junction unmatched. DNA for the CDR3: TGTGCCAGCAGCCGCGGCACTAGCGGGATCCGGACCCAGTACTTC. It encodes CASSRGTSGIRTQYF.

Notes on this clonotype: One base away lies a much larger clone, so this may be a sequencing read error. The chain employs TRBV20-1 and TRBJ2-1, with D unclear. The CDR3 length is 12 residues. V lost 5 bases and J 6 bases, leaving 11 bases between the germline ends. The germline V gene has CDR1 DFQATT and CDR2 SNEGSKA (reference sequence). The CDR3 protein is CSAPSAGNEQFF. For the CDR3, the DNA is TGCAGTGCTCCGTCGGCAGGCAATGAGCAGTTCTTC.

Here the CDR3 DNA reads TGCGCCAGCAGCCTTATCCCCCCTAGCGGGAGTCAAGATACGCAGTATTTT. It is translated as CASSLIPPSGSQDTQYF. The chain joins TRBV4-1 to TRBJ2-3, with 10 positions matching TRBD2. The germline CDR1 and CDR2 sequences are MGHRA and YSYEKL. This CDR3 spans 17 amino acids. J gave up 5 bases and V 4 bases, and 12 bases lay outside the gene matches.

In its sample, this clonotype was seen many times. The CDR3 here is CSASPFGQPQHF. CDR3 DNA: TGCAGTGCCTCGCCCTTTGGGCAGCCCCAGCATTTT. This sequence joins TRBV20-1 and TRBJ1-5, with D unresolved. Trimming took 6 bases from V and 7 from J, leaving 13 bases between them. CDR3 length: 12 residues. Germline V gene sequence: CDR1 DFQATT, CDR2 SNEGSKA (reference sequence).

This clonotype was detected a few times. The chain employs TRBV28 and TRBJ1-2; TRBD1 might be the D (6 bases). The V end was cut by 6 bases, the J end by 3 bases, with 14 bases between. From germline, CDR1 is MDHEN and CDR2 SYDVKM. CDR3 length: 14 amino acids. The CDR3 DNA reads TGTGCCAGCAGCAAATACAGGGTTGACTATGGCTACACCTTC. Amino acids: CASSKYRVDYGYTF.

The chain couples TRBV20-1 to TRBJ1-4; D is undetermined. The germline CDR1 and CDR2 sequences are DFQATT and SNEGSKA (reference sequence). Deletions cut 2 bases from V and 0 bases from J, with 7 bases between. This CDR3 is 14 amino acids long. The CDR3 DNA is TGCAGTGCTAGACTTCATGCAACTAATGAAAAACTGTTTTTT. Protein sequence: CSARLHATNEKLFF.

This chain joins TRBV11-1 and TRBJ2-3; 7 bases are a match to TRBD2. Germline CDR1 is SGHAT and CDR2 is FQDESV (reference sequence). V trimming: 1 base; J trimming: 0 bases; junction bases outside the gene matches: 4. CDR3 length: 16 residues. The CDR3 here is CASSLGWGLSTDTQYF. CDR3 in DNA: TGTGCCAGCAGCTTAGGATGGGGACTAAGCACAGATACGCAGTATTTT.

V usage is TRBV10-2 and J usage is TRBJ2-3; no clear D gene. The CDR3 consists of 13 residues. Germline assignment: CDR1 WSHSY and CDR2 SAAADI. With 0 bases removed from V and 7 bases from J, the gap between germline ends came to 8 bases. CDR3 nucleotide sequence: TGCGCCAGCAGTGAGTCGGGTAGCTATACGCAGTATTTT. This gives the protein CASSESGSYTQYF.

The chain combines TRBV4-2 with TRBJ2-6, with D possibly matching TRBD2 (6 bases). Trimming removed 4 bases at V and 3 bases at J, with 10 bases between. The CDR3 consists of 15 residues. Germline CDR1 and CDR2: LGHNA and YNFKEQ. The CDR3 loop is CASSPSEGGANVLTF. In nucleotides, the CDR3 is TGTGCCAGCAGCCCATCGGAGGGTGGGGCCAACGTCCTGACTTTC.

V and J are TRBV28 and TRBJ2-7; 7 bases map to TRBD1. Looked up from germline, CDR1 is MDHEN and CDR2 is SYDVKM. With 6 bases clipped from V and 5 bases from J, the junction kept 19 bases outside the gene matches. The CDR3 spans 17 residues. CDR3 sequence reads: CASSNRGVWQGVHEQYF. CDR3 in DNA: TGTGCCAGCAGCAACCGAGGGGTTTGGCAGGGGGTCCACGAGCAGTACTTC.

This clonotype appeared once. The rearrangement uses TRBV10-3 and TRBJ2-5; 9 bases agree with TRBD1. The CDR3 is made up of 12 amino acids. Trimming at V came to 10 bases and at J to 5 bases, leaving 5 bases not matched to a gene. Germline-derived CDR1 and CDR2 are ENHRY and SYGVKD. CDR3 region: CATGQGSETQYF. CDR3 nucleotide sequence: TGTGCCACCGGACAGGGGTCCGAGACCCAGTACTTC.

This chain connects TRBV20-1 to TRBJ2-3, with D perhaps matching TRBD2 (5 bases). Trimming cost V 7 bases and J 2 bases, with 13 bases left between them. Germline V gene lookup returns CDR1 DFQATT and CDR2 SNEGSKA (reference sequence). This CDR3 has 13 residues. CDR3 coding DNA: TGCAGTGGCCTAGCTCCCTACACAGATACGCAGTATTTT. Translation: CSGLAPYTDTQYF.

This chain links TRBV19 with TRBJ2-1; D possibly corresponds to TRBD1 (6 bases). Germline V CDR1 and CDR2: LNHDA, SQIVND (reference sequence). This CDR3 spans 16 amino acids. Trimming cost V 5 bases and J 4 bases, with 18 bases left between them. The CDR3 nucleotides are TGTGCCAGTAGTGTCACCGGGACACCCTGGTACAATGAGCAGTTCTTC. Its protein product is CASSVTGTPWYNEQFF.

This clonotype was detected only a few times. The V gene is TRBV6-5, the J gene TRBJ1-6; D may be TRBD1 (5 bases). This CDR3 comprises 18 residues. Between the trimmed V and J ends, which lost 0 bases and 6 bases, there was a span of 18 bases. Germline V gene data show CDR1 as MNHEY and CDR2 as SVGAGI. CDR3 nucleotide sequence: TGTGCCAGCAGTTACTCCCGCAGGGCCCGATTTGGTAATTCACCCCTCCACTTT. As protein: CASSYSRRARFGNSPLHF.

A word on this clonotype: The junction does not match germline at one end; this may be a read error. The chain links TRBV27 to TRBJ1-6; D gene unclear. This CDR3 has 14 residues. The germline gives CDR1 MNHEY, CDR2 SMNVEV (reference sequence). In DNA form, the CDR3 reads TGTGCCAGCAATTTATTCGCCTCCCTCGGAACCCTCCACTTT. This translates into CASNLFASLGTLHF.

This clonotype was found a few times. V usage is TRBV9 and J usage is TRBJ2-5, with 11 bases lining up with TRBD1. TRBJ2-7 matches the DNA end more closely, so the J call is doubtful. Germline CDR1 reads SGDLS; CDR2 reads YYNGEE. CDR3 length equals 14 residues. The CDR3, as DNA: TGTGCCAGCAGCGAGGGGGGACAGGGGGTCGAGCAGTACTTC. It encodes CASSEGGQGVEQYF.